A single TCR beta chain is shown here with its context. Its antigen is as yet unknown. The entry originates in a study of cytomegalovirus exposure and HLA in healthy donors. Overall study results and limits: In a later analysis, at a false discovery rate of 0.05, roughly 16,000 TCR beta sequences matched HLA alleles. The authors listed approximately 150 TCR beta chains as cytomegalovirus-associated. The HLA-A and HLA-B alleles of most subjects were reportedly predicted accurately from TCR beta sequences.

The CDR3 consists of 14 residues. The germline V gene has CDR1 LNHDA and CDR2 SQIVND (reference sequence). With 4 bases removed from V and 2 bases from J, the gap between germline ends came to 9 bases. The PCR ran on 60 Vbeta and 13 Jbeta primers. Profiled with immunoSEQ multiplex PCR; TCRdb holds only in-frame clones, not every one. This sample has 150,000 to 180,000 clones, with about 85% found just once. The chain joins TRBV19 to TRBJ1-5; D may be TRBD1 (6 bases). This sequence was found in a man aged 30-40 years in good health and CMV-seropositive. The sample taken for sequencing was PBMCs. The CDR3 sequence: CASSRTVGNQPQHF. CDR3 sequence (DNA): TGTGCCAGTAGTAGGACAGTGGGCAATCAGCCCCAGCATTTT. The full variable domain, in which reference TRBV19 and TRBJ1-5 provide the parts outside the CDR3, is DGGITQSPKYLFRKEGQNVTLSCEQNLNHDAMYWYRQDPGQGLRLIYYSQIVNDFQKGDIAEGYSVSREKKESFPLTVTSAQKNPTAFYLCASSRTVGNQPQHFGDGTRLSIL.